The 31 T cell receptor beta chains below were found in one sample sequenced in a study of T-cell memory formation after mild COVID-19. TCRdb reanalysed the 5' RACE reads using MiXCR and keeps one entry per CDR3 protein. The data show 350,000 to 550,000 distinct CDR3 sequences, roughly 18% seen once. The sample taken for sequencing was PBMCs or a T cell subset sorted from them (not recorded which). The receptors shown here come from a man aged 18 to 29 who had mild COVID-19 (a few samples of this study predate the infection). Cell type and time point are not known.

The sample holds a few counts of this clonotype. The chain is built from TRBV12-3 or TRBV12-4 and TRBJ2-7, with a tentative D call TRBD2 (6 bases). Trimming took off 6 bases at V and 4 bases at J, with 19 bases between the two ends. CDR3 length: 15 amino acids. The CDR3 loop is CASRGGQGAIYEQYF. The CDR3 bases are TGTGCCAGCAGAGGAGGGCAGGGCGCAATATACGAGCAGTACTTC.

The CDR3 region has the DNA TGTGCCAGCAACCCCGGGGGAACCTACAATGAGCAGTTCTTC. Residues: CASNPGGTYNEQFF. J is TRBJ2-1 and V is TRBV28; a possible D gene is TRBD2 (6 bases). This CDR3 is built from 14 residues. With 7 bases removed from V and 2 bases from J, the gap between germline ends came to 12 bases. Germline values: CDR1 MDHEN, CDR2 SYDVKM.

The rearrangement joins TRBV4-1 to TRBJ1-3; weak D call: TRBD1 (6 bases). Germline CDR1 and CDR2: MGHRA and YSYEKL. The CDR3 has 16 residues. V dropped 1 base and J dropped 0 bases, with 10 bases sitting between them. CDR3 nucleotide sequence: TGCGCCAGCAGCCAAGGTGGGGGCGGCTCTGGAAACACCATATATTTT. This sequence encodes CASSQGGGGSGNTIYF.

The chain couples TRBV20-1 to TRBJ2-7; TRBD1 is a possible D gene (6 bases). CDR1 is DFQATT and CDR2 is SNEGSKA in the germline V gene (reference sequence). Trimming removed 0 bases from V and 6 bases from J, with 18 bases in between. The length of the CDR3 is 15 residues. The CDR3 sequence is CSARDPSGVWAEQYF. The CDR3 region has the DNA TGCAGTGCTAGAGATCCTTCAGGGGTTTGGGCCGAGCAGTACTTC.

Here the CDR3 reads CAIKRWGARSQHF. In DNA, the CDR3 is TGTGCCATCAAAAGGTGGGGGGCCCGGTCCCAGCATTTT. The rearrangement links TRBV6-2 or TRBV6-3 to TRBJ1-5; D is possibly TRBD1 (6 bases). Looked up from germline, CDR1 is MNHEY and CDR2 is SVGEGT. The CDR3 runs 13 residues. The ends were cut back, 10 bases at V and 11 bases at J, with 21 bases in the middle.

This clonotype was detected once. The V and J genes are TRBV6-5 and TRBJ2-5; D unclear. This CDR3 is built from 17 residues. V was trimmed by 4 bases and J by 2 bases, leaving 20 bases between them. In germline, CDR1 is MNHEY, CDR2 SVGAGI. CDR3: CASSSAGYGDGQETQYF. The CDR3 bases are TGTGCCAGCAGTTCCGCCGGATATGGAGACGGTCAAGAGACCCAGTACTTC.

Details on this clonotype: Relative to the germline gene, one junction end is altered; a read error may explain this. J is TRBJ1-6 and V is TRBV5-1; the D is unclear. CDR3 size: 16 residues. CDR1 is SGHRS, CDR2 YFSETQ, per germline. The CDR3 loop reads CASSLLTGATNSPIHF. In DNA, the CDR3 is TGCGCCAGCAGCTTGCTTACGGGAGCCACCAATTCACCCATCCACTTT.

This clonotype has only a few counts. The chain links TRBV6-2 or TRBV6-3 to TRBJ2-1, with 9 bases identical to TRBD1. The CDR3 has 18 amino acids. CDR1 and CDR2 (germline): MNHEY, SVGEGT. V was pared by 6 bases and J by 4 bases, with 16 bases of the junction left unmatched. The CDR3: CASSARDRDGLRYNEQFF. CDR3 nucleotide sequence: TGTGCCAGCAGCGCCCGGGACAGGGACGGCCTCAGATACAATGAGCAGTTCTTC.

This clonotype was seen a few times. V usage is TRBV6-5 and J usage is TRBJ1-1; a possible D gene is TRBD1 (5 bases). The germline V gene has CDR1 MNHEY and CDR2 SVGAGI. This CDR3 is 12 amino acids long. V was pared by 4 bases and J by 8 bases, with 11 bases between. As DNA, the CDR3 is TGTGCCAGCAGTTCCGACAGACTAGAAGCTTTCTTT. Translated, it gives CASSSDRLEAFF.

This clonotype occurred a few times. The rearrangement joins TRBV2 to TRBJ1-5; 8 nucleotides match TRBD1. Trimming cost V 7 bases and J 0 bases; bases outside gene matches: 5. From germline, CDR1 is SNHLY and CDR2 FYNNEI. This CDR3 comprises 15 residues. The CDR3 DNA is TGTGCCAGCAAGGGACAGGCCTATAGCAATCAGCCCCAGCATTTT. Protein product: CASKGQAYSNQPQHF.

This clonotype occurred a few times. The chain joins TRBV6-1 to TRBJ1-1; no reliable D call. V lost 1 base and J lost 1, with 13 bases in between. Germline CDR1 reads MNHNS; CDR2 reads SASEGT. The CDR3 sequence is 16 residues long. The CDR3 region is CASSEVLTGTNTEAFF. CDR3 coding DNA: TGTGCCAGCAGTGAAGTCTTGACCGGAACGAACACTGAAGCTTTCTTT.

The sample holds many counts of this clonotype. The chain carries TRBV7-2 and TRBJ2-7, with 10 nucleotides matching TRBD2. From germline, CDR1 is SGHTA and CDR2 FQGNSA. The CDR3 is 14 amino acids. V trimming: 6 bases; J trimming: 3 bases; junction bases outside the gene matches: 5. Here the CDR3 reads CASRRTSGDYEQYF. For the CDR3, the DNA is TGTGCCAGCAGGAGGACTAGCGGCGACTACGAGCAGTACTTC.

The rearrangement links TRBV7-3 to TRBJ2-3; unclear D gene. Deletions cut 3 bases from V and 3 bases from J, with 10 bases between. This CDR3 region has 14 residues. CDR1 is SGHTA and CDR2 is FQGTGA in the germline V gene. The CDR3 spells CASSFTPGTDTQYF. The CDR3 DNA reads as TGTGCCAGCAGCTTCACGCCAGGTACAGATACGCAGTATTTT.

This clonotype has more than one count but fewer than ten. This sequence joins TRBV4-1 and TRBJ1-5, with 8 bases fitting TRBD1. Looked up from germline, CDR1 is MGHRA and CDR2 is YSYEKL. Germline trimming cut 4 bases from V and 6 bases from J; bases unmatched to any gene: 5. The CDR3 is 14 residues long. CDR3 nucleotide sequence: TGCGCCAGCAGCCCCATCGACAGGGGTCAGCCCCAGCATTTT. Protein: CASSPIDRGQPQHF.

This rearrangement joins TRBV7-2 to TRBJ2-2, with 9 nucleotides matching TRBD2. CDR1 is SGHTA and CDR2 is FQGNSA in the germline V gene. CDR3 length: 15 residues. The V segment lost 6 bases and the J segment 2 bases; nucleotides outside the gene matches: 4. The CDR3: CASRAGGLNTGELFF. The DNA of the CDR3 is TGTGCCAGCAGAGCGGGGGGACTAAACACCGGGGAGCTGTTTTTT.

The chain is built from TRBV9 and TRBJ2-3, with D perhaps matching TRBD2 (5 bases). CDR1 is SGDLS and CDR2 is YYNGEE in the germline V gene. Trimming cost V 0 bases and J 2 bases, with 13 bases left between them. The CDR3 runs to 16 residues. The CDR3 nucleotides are TGTGCCAGCAGCGTAGGTATAGCGCAGAACACAGATACGCAGTATTTT. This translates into CASSVGIAQNTDTQYF.

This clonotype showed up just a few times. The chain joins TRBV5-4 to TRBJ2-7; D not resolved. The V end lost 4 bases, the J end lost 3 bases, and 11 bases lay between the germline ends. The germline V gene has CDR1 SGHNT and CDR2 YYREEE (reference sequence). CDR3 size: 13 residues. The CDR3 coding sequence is TGTGCCAGCAGCCTCGGACCTCACTACGAGCAGTACTTC. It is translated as CASSLGPHYEQYF.

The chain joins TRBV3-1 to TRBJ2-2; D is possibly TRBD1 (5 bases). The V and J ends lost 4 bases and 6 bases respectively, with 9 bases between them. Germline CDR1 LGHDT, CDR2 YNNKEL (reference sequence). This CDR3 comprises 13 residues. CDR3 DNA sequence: TGTGCCAGCAGCCCATCGACAGCCGGGGAGCTGTTTTTT. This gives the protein CASSPSTAGELFF.

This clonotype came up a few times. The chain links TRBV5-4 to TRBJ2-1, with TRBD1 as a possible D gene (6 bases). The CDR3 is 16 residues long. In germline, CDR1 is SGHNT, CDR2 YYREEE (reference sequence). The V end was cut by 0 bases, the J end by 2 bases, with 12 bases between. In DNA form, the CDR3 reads TGTGCCAGCAGCTTGGGGACAGAAGGACCCTACAATGAGCAGTTCTTC. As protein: CASSLGTEGPYNEQFF.

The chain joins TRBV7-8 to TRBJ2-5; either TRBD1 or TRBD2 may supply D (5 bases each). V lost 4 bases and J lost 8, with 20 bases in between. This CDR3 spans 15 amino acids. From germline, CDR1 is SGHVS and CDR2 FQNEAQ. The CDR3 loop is CASSSIGTRSRTQYF. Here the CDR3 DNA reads TGTGCCAGCAGCTCAATCGGGACCCGAAGCCGCACCCAGTACTTC.

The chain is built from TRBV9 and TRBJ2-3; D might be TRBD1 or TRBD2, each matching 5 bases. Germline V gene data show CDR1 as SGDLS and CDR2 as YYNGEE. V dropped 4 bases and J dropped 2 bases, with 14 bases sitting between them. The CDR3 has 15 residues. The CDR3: CASSPRDGPTDTQYF. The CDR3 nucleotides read TGTGCCAGCAGCCCCCGGGACGGACCCACAGATACGCAGTATTTT.

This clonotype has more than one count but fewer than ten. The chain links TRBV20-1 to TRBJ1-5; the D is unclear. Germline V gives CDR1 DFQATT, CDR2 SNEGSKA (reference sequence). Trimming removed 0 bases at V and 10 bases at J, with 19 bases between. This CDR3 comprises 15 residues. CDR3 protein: CSARDLDGLIRPQHF. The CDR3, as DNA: TGCAGTGCTAGAGACCTGGACGGTCTTATTAGACCCCAGCATTTT.

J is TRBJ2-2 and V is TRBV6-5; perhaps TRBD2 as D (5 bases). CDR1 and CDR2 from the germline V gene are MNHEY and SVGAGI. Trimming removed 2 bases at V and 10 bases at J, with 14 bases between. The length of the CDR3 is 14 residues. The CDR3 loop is CASSYPGGSEELFF. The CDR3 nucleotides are TGTGCCAGCAGTTACCCTGGAGGCTCCGAGGAGCTGTTTTTT.

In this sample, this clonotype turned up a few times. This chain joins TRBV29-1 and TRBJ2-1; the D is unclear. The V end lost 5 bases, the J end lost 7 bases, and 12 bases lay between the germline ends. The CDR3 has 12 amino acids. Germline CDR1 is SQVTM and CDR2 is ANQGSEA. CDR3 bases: TGCAGCGTTCAGGCAGTAAAGAATGAGCAGTTCTTC. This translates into CSVQAVKNEQFF.

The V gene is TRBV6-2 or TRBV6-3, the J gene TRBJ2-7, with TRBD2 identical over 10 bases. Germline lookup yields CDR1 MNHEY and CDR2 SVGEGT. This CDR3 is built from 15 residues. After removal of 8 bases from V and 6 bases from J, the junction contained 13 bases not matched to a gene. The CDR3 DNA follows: TGTGCCAGCGCAAAGGCAAGCGGGGGGGCGTCCGAGCAGTACGTC. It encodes CASAKASGGASEQYV.

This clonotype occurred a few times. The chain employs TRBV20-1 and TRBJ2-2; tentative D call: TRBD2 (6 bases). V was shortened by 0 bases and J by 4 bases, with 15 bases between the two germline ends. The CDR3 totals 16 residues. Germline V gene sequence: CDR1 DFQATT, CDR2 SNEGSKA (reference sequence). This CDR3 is CSARDRQGLTTGELFF. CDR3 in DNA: TGCAGTGCTAGAGATCGTCAGGGACTCACCACCGGGGAGCTGTTTTTT.

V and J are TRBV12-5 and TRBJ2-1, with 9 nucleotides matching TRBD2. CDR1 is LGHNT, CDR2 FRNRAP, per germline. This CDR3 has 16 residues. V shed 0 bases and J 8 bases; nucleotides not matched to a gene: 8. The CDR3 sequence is CASGLVAGGYVDEQFF. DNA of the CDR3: TGTGCTAGTGGTTTGGTAGCGGGGGGCTACGTGGATGAGCAGTTCTTC.

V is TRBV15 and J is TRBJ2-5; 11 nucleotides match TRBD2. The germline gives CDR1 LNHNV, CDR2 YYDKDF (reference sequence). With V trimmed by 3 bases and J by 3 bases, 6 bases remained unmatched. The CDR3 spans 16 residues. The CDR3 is CATSRGLADTEETQYF. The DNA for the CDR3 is TGTGCCACCAGCAGGGGACTAGCGGACACAGAAGAGACCCAGTACTTC.

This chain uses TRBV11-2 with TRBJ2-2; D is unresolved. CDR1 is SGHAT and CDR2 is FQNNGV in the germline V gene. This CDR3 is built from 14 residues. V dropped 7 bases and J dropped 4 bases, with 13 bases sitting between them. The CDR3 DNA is TGTGCCAGCATCTTTTTTCCGGTCACCGGGGAGCTGTTTTTT. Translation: CASIFFPVTGELFF.

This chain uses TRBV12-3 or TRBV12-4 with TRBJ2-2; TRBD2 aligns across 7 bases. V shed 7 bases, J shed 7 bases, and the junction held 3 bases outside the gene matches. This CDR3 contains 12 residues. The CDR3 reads CASTTGGGELFF. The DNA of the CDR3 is TGTGCCAGCACGACGGGGGGCGGGGAGCTGTTTTTT.

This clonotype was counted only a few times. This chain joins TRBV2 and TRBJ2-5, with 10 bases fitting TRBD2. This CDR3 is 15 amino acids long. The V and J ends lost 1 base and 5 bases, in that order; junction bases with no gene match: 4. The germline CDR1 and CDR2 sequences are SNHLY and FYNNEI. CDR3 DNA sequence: TGTGCCAGCAGTGAAGGAGCGGGGGGGCTGGAGACCCAGTACTTC. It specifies CASSEGAGGLETQYF.